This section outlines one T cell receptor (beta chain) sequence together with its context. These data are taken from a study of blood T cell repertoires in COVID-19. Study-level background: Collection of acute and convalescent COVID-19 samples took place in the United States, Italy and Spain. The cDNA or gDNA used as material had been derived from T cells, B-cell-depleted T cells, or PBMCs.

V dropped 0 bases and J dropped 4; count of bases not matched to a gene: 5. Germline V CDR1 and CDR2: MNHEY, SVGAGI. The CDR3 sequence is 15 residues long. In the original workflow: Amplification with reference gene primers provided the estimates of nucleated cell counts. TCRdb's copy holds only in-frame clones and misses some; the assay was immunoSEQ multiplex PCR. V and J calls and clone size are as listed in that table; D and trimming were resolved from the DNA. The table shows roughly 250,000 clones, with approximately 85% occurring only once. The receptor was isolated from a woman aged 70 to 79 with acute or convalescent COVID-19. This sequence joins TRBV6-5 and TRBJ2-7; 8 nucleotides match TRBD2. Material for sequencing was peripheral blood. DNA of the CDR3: TGTGCCAGCAGTTACTCTGGCGGGGGGACATACGAGCAGTACTTC. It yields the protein CASSYSGGGTYEQYF.